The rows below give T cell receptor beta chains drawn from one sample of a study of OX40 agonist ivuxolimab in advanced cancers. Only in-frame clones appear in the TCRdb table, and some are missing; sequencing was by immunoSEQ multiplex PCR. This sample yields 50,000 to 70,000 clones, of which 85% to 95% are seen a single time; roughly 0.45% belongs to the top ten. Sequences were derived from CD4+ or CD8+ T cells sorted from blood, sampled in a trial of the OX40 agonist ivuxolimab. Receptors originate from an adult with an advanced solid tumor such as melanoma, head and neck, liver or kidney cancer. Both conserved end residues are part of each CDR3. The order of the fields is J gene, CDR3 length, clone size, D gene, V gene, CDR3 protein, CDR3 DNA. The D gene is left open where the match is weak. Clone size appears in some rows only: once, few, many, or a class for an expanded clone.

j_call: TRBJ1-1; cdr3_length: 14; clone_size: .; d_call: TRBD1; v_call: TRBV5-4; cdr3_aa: CASSSGRQGRGAFF; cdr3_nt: TGTGCCAGCAGCTCGGGCCGACAGGGTCGGGGAGCTTTCTTT
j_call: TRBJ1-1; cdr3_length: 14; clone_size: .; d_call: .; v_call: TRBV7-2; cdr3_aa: CASSLGNMNTEAFF; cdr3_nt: TGTGCCAGCAGCTTAGGGAACATGAACACTGAAGCTTTCTTT
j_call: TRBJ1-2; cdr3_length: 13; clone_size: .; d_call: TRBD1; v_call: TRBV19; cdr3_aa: CASGGQGNYGYTF; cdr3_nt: TGTGCCAGTGGGGGACAGGGTAACTATGGCTACACCTTC
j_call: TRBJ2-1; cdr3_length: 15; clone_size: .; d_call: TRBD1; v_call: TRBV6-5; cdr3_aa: CASTTTGTHYNEQFF; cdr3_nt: TGTGCCAGCACCACGACAGGGACGCACTACAATGAGCAGTTCTTC
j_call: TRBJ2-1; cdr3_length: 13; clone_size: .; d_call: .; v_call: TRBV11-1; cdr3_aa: CASSSEEGAKGFF; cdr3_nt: TGTGCCAGCAGCTCGGAGGAGGGGGCTAAGGGATTCTTC
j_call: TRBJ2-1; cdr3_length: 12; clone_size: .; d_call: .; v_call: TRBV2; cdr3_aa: CASSVGWDEQFF; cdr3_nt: TGTGCCAGCAGTGTGGGGTGGGATGAGCAGTTCTTC
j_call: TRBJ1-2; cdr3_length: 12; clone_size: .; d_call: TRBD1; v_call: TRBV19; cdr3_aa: CASSDRVWGYTF; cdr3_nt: TGTGCCAGTTCGGACAGGGTGTGGGGCTACACCTTC
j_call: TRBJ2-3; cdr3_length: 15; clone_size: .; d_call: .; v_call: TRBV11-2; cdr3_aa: CASSPQGTATDTQYF; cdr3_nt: TGTGCCAGCAGCCCACAGGGTACTGCCACAGATACGCAGTATTTT
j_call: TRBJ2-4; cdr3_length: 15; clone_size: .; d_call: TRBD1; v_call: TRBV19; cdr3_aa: CASSVRDREINIQYF; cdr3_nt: TGTGCCAGTAGCGTCCGGGACAGGGAAATAAACATTCAGTACTTC
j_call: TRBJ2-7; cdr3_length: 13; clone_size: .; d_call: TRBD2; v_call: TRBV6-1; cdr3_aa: CASFREDLYEQYF; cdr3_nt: TGTGCCAGCTTCCGGGAGGACCTCTACGAGCAGTACTTC
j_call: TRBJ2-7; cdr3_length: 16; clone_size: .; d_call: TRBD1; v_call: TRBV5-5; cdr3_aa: CASSAGQAFLRWEQYF; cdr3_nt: TGTGCCAGCAGCGCTGGACAGGCATTTCTTCGGTGGGAGCAGTACTTC
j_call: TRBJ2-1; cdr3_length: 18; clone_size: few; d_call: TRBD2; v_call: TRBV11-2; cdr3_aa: CASSSGGLAGARGNEQFF; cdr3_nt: TGTGCCAGCAGCTCGGGGGGCTTAGCGGGAGCAAGAGGGAATGAGCAGTTCTTC
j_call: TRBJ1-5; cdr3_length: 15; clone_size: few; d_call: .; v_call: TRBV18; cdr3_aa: CASSPVGEADQPQHF; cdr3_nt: TGTGCCAGCTCACCAGTAGGGGAAGCGGATCAGCCCCAGCATTTT
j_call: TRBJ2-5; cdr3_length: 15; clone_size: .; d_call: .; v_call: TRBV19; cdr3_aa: CASSIDGGWQETQYF; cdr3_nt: TGTGCCAGTAGTATAGATGGGGGTTGGCAAGAGACCCAGTACTTC
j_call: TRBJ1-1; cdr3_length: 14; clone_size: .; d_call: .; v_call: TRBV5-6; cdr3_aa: CASSLRLGATEAFF; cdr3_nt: TGTGCCAGCAGCTTGCGGTTAGGGGCCACTGAAGCTTTCTTT
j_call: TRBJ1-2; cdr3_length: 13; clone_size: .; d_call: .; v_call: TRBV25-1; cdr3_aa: CASETRGGYGYTF; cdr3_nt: TGTGCCAGCGAGACGCGGGGGGGCTATGGCTACACCTTC
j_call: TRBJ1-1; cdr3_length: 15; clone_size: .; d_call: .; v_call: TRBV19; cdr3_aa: CASSIRANRDTEAFF; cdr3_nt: TGTGCCAGTAGTATAAGAGCGAATAGGGACACTGAAGCTTTCTTT
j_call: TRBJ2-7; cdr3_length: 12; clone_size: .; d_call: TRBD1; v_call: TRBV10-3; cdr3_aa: CAIGGQGYEQYF; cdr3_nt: TGTGCCATCGGAGGACAGGGCTACGAGCAGTACTTC
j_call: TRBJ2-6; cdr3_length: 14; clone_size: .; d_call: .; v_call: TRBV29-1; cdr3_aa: CSVGENSGANVLTF; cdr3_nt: TGCAGCGTTGGGGAAAACTCTGGGGCCAACGTCCTGACTTTC
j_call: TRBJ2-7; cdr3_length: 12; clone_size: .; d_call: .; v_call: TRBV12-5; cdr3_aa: CASGLGAGEQYF; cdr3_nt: TGTGCTAGTGGTTTGGGTGCGGGAGAGCAGTACTTC
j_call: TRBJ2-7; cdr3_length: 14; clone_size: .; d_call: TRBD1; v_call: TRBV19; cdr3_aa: CASSPRTGAYEQYF; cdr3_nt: TGTGCCAGTAGTCCGCGGACAGGGGCCTACGAGCAGTACTTC
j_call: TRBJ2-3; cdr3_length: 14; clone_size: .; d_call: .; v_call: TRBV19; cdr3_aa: CASSRPPPGDTQYF; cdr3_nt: TGTGCCAGTAGCCGGCCCCCGCCGGGAGATACGCAGTATTTT
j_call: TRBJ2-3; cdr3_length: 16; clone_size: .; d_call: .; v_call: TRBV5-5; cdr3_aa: CASSLIGVSAADTQYF; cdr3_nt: TGTGCCAGCAGCTTGATCGGAGTCTCTGCGGCAGATACGCAGTATTTT
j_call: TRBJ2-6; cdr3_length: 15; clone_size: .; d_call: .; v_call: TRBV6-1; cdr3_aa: CASSGGNSGANVLTF; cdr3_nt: TGTGCCAGCAGTGGGGGAAACTCTGGGGCCAACGTCCTGACTTTC
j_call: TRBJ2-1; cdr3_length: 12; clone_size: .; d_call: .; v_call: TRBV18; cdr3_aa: CASSPDSYEQFF; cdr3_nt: TGTGCCAGCTCACCGGACAGTTATGAGCAGTTCTTC
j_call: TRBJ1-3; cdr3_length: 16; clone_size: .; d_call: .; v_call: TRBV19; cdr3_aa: CASSTLDRDLGNTIYF; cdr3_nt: TGTGCCAGTAGTACCCTGGACAGAGACCTTGGAAACACCATATATTTT
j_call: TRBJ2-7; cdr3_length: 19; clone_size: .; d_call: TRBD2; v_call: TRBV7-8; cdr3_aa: CASSLGDRGLAGGSYEQYF; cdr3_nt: TGTGCCAGCAGCTTAGGGGACAGAGGACTAGCGGGAGGTTCCTACGAGCAGTACTTC
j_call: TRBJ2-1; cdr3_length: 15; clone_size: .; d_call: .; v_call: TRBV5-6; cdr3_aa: CASSLGQSIVNEQFF; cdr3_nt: TGTGCCAGCAGCTTAGGACAGAGCATAGTCAATGAGCAGTTCTTC
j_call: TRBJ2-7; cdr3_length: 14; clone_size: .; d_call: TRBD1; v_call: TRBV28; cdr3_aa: CASSLGQGDYEQYF; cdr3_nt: TGTGCCAGCAGTCTAGGACAGGGAGACTACGAGCAGTACTTC
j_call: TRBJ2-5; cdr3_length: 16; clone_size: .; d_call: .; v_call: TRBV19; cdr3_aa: CASSMGNRREWETQYF; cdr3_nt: TGTGCCAGTAGTATGGGTAATCGGAGGGAGTGGGAGACCCAGTACTTC
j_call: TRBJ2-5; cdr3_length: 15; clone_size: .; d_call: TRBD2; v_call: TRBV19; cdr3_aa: CASSITGGRQETQYF; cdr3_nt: TGTGCCAGTAGTATAACGGGAGGGCGACAAGAGACCCAGTACTTC
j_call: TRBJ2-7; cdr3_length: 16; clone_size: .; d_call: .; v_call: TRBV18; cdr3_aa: CASSSERGQRSYEQYF; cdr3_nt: TGTGCCAGCTCAAGCGAACGTGGACAGCGCTCCTACGAGCAGTACTTC
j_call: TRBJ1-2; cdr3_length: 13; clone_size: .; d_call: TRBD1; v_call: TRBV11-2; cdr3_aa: CASSFTGENGYTF; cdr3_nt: TGTGCCAGCAGCTTTACAGGGGAGAATGGCTACACCTTC
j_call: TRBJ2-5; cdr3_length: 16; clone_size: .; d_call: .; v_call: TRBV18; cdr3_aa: CASSNGEVVYQETQYF; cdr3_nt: TGTGCCAGCTCAAACGGGGAAGTTGTTTACCAAGAGACCCAGTACTTC
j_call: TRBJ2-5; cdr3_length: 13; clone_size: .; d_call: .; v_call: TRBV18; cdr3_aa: CASSPGIQETQYF; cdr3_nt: TGTGCCAGCTCACCCGGGATTCAAGAGACCCAGTACTTC
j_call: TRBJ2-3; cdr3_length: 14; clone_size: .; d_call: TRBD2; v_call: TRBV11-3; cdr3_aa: CASSSAGGMDTQYF; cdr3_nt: TGTGCCAGCAGCTCGGCGGGAGGCATGGATACGCAGTATTTT
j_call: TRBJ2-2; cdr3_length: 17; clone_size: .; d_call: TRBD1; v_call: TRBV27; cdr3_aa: CASSLSRTGVFAGELFF; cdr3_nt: TGTGCCAGCAGTTTATCCCGGACAGGGGTATTTGCCGGGGAGCTGTTTTTT
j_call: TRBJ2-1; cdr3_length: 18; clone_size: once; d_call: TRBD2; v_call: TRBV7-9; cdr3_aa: CASSLEWTSGRAVNEQFF; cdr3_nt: TGTGCCAGCAGCTTAGAATGGACTAGCGGGAGGGCAGTAAATGAGCAGTTCTTC
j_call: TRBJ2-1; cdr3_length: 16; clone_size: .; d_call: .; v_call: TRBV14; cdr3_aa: CASSQVGLSNDNEQFF; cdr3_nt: TGTGCCAGCAGCCAAGTTGGTCTCTCAAACGACAATGAGCAGTTCTTC